This T cell receptor beta chain derives from a study of post-analysis software for immune sequencing data (dated by TCRdb to between 2015 and 2017). A note on the overall study: Recorded disease courses included relapsing-remitting, secondary progressive and progressive-relapsing multiple sclerosis, with some patients lacking subtype annotation. The multiple sclerosis patient repertoires were compared with more than 9 previously published healthy control repertoires from donors aged about 6 to 26 years. A subset of samples was prepared in parallel using single-end sample barcoding, then pooled and co-amplified after Illumina adapter ligation. What the authors observed across the whole study: Significantly higher frequencies in patients than in controls were found for roughly 5 TRBV segments, including TRBV5-6, TRBV5-1 and TRBV20-1. Multiple sclerosis patients had significantly lower normalized Chao1 diversity than controls, a result that suggests substantial peripheral T-cell clonal expansion. The control group was slightly older than the multiple sclerosis patient group. When samples were clustered directly using the F measure, samples prepared in the same batch co-clustered strongly, which prompted a batch-effect correction.

As encoded in the germline V gene, CDR1 is SGHRS while CDR2 is YFSETQ. The CDR3 contains 14 residues, cysteine and phenylalanine counted. Solely the CDR3 DNA is kept, with 42 bases framed from the first base. V is clipped by 5 bases and J by 3 bases, and the sequence between their germline boundaries is 14 bases long. To demonstrate the VDJtools post-analysis software, TCR beta repertoires were profiled from the peripheral blood of 13 young patients with multiple sclerosis. The multiple sclerosis patients were children and adolescents ranging in age from 6 to 15 years. Libraries were made using PCR. Sequencing relied on an Illumina HiSeq 2500. To reduce PCR and sequencing biases, unique molecular identifiers were built into the TCR beta cDNA libraries. Some 500,000 cDNA molecules were obtained for every 1 to 10 million input T cells, so each molecule roughly corresponded to one T cell. The same protocol used for the earlier healthy control dataset was applied to prepare and sequence the patient libraries. Within a given batch, samples were prepared together, multiplexed and sequenced on the same HiSeq lane. As for how the authors treated the data: MIGEC handled the raw barcoded reads, throwing out single-read molecular identifier groups before consensus assembly and CDR3 extraction. VDJtools was used for post-analysis of the clonotype tables, and diversity was normalized by down-sampling every dataset to the size of the smallest sample. In repertoire overlap clustering, CDR3 amino acid sequences, but not nucleotide sequences, were matched to correct batch-related cross-sample contamination. TCRdb trimmed the raw reads at Q25, called clones with MiXCR and kept productive beta chains. CDR3 protein duplicates are merged, each entry listing the most common genes and DNA. TCRdb, not the original authors, processed these V and J calls. The sample includes fewer than 600,000 distinct CDR3 sequences, with less than 45% observed a single time. The ten largest clonotypes hold 9.5% to 13% of the sample.

As regards this clonotype: Its antigen is unknown. No per-base quality is available; no much larger clone lies one base away.

The clonotype originates from a girl aged 10 to 17 with multiple sclerosis. Sample: blood. The V and J segments used are TRBV5-1 and TRBJ2-5; the D gene is possibly TRBD1 or TRBD2, with 5 bases matching each. The DNA reads as follows: TGCGCCAGCAGTTCAGGGACGGTAAAAGAGACCCAGTACTTC. It specifies CASSSGTVKETQYF.